This T cell receptor (beta chain) was found in a study of T cells after yellow fever vaccination (dated by TCRdb to between 2017 and 2020). For the study in its entirety: Libraries from fractions with low cell numbers were prepared with the SMART-Seq v4 Ultra Low Input RNA kit. To follow T-cell clones before and after both primary and booster YFV17D yellow fever vaccination, bulk TCR alpha and beta repertoires underwent longitudinal sequencing. Two healthy male donors, one aged 18 to 30 and one aged 30 to 40 years, made up the cohort. Blood was drawn at multiple timepoints before and after primary and secondary immunization, with bulk PBMC replicates and cell subsets isolated.

The CDR3, cysteine through phenylalanine, is 14 amino acids long. CDR3 DNA only is kept here, 42 bases in frame from base 1. V loses 4 bases of germline sequence and J loses 7 bases, and the interval between the two ends is 16 bases. CDR1 and CDR2, looked up from the germline V gene, are SGHRS and YFSETQ. The sample's treatment or condition label, in plain terms: live attenuated yellow fever vaccine strain. At every blood-draw timepoint, two biological replicates of bulk PBMCs were collected. A standard Ficoll-Paque protocol was used to isolate PBMCs from peripheral blood. TriZol was used to extract RNA from bulk PBMCs, from CD4 and CD8 fractions, and from dextramer-positive and dextramer-negative fractions. Synthesis of TCR cDNA relied on 5'RACE template switching, a step that introduced a universal primer site along with unique molecular identifiers. cDNA synthesis was primed from both the TCR alpha and TCR beta constant segments. Library amplification used two PCR steps, and the second PCR step added sample barcodes and sequencing adapters. Libraries were sequenced on Illumina HiSeq 2500 (2x100 bp) or NovaSeq (2x150 bp). The study's own analysis went as follows. MIGEC handled demultiplexing of reads and collapsing into UMI consensus sequences, while MiXCR performed V(D)J alignment. Clonotypes responding to the vaccine were identified with edgeR on replicate PBMC samples, with the criteria of FDR below 0.01 and a log2 fold change above 5 up to day 15. Each bulk clonotype received a CD4 or CD8 identity based on whether the sequenced CD4 or CD8 repertoire contained that clonotype at higher abundance. The raw public reads went through TCRdb reprocessing: fastp at Q25, MiXCR clone calling, in-frame beta chains kept. Each CDR3 protein gets just one entry, which takes the most common genes and DNA from the rows behind it. TCRdb, rather than the study authors, made the V and J calls. The sample table lists 300,000 to 450,000 distinct CDR3 sequences, around 8.1% of them with a count of one. The ten largest account for 17% of the sample.

Notes on this clonotype: No antigen is known for it. No base qualities exist here, and no much larger clone lies one base off it.

Broader findings and caveats from the paper: Only two donors were included in the study, so the extent to which the findings can be generalized is limited. After the booster, most of the clones that had expanded following primary vaccination were detected again (almost 98% of CD4 and roughly 90% of CD8), which suggests that memory was broadly maintained. A small fraction of clonotypes appeared in both the CD4 and CD8 compartments, likely as a result of convergent recombination. Compared with the primary T-cell response, the secondary T-cell response was faster but weaker, reaching its peak on day 5 rather than on day 15. Computational filtering was needed because FACS-sorted repertoires could contain abundant contaminating clonotypes from the bulk population.

The receptor's source is a man in his late teens or twenties who received the YFV17D yellow fever vaccine. Here the sequenced sample was PBMCs, taken approximately 47 days after the first yellow fever vaccination. This receptor chain uses TRBV5-1 and TRBJ2-3; the D segment could be TRBD2, given 6 matching bases. The sequenced DNA is TGCGCCAGCAGCCCCCGGGGTAGCGGTAATACGCAGTATTTT. This is translated as CASSPRGSGNTQYF.